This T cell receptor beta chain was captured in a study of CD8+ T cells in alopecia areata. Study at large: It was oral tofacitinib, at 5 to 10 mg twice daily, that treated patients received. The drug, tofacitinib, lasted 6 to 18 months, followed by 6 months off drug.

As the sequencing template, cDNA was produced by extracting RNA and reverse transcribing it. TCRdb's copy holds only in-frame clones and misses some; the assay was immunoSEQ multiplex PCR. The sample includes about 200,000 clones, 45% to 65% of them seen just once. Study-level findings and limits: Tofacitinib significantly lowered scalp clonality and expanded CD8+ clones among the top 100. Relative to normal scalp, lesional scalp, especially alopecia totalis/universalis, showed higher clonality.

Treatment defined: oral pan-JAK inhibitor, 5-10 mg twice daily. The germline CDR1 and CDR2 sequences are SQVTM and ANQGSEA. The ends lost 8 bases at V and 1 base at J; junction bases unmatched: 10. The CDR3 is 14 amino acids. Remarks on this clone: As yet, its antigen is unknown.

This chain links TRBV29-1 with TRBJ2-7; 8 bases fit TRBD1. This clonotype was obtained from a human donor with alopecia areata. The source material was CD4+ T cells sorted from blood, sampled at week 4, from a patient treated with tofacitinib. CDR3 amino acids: CSSPSRTGSYEQYF. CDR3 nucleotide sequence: TGCAGCTCCCCTTCCAGGACAGGGTCCTACGAGCAGTACTTC.